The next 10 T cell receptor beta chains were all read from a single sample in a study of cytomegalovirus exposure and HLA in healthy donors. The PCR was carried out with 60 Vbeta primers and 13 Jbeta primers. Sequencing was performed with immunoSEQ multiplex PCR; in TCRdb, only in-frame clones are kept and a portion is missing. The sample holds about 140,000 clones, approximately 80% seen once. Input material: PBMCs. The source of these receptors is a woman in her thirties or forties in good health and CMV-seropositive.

In nucleotides, the CDR3 is TGTGCCTGGAGTTGGACAGGGTCTAGTTATGGCTACACCTTC. Its translation is CAWSWTGSSYGYTF. The rearrangement uses TRBV30 and TRBJ1-2, with 8 positions matching TRBD1. Unmatched junction bases numbered 7, after V lost 2 bases and J lost 5 bases. The CDR3 loop spans 14 amino acids. CDR1 and CDR2 (germline): GTSNPN, SVGIG (reference sequence).

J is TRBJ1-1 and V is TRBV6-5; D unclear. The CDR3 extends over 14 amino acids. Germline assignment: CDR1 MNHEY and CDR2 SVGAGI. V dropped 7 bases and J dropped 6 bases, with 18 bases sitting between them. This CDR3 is CASTPEVGRPEAFF. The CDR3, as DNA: TGTGCCAGCACCCCCGAGGTGGGGAGGCCTGAAGCTTTCTTT.

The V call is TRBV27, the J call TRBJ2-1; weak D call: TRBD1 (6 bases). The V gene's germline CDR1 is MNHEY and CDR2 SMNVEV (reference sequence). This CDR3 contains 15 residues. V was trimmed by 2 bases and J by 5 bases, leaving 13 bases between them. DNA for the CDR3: TGTGCCAGCAGTTTAACCGGGACACCTAACAATGAGCAGTTCTTC. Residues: CASSLTGTPNNEQFF.

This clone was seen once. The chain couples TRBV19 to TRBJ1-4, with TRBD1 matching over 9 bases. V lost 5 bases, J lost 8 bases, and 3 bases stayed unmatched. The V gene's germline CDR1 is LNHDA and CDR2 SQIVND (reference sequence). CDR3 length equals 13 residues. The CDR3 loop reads CASSDRGREKLFF. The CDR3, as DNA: TGTGCCAGTAGTGACAGGGGGAGAGAAAAACTGTTTTTT.

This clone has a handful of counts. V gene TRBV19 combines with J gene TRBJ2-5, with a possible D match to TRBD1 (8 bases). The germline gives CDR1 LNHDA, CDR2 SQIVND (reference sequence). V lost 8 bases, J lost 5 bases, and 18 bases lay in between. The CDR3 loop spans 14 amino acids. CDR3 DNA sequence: TGTGCCAGTCGAAGGAACAGGGGGGGTGAGACCCAGTACTTC. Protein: CASRRNRGGETQYF. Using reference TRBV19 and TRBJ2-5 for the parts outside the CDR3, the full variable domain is DGGITQSPKYLFRKEGQNVTLSCEQNLNHDAMYWYRQDPGQGLRLIYYSQIVNDFQKGDIAEGYSVSREKKESFPLTVTSAQKNPTAFYLCASRRNRGGETQYFGPGTRLLVL.

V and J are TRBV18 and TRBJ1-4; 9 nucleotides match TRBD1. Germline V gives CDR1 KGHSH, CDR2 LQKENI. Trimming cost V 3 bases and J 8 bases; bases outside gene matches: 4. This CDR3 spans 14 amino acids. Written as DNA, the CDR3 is TGTGCCAGCTCACCGGACAGGGGTATGGAAAAACTGTTTTTT. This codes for CASSPDRGMEKLFF.

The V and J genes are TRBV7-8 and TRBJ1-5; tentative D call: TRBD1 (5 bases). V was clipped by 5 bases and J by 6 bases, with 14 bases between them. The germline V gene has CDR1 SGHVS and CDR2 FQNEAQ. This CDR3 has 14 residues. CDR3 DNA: TGTGCCAGCAGCCCCCTCAGGGAGGGTCAGCCCCAGCATTTT. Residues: CASSPLREGQPQHF.

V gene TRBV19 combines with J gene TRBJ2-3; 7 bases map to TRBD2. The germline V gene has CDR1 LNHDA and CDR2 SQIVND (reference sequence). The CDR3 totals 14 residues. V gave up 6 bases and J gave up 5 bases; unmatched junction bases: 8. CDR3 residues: CASRLTSFEDTQYF. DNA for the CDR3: TGTGCCAGTAGGCTGACTAGCTTCGAAGATACGCAGTATTTT.

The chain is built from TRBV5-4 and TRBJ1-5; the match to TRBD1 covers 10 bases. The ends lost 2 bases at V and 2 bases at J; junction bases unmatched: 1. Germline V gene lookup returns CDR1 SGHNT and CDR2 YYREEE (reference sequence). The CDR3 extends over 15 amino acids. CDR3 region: CASSFGTGGNQPQHF. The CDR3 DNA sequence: TGTGCCAGCAGCTTCGGGACAGGGGGCAATCAGCCCCAGCATTTT.

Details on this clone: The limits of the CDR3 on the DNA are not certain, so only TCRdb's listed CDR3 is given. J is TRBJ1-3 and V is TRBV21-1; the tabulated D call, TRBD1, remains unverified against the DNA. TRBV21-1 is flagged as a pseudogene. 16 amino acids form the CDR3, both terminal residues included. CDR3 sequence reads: CASSKVGQGAGNTIYF.